These T cell receptor beta chains were read from a single sample in a study of blood T cell repertoires in COVID-19. Sequencing used immunoSEQ multiplex PCR; TCRdb keeps in-frame clones, though not all of them. The sample contains roughly 200,000 clones, around 80% of which appear only once. The sample consisted of peripheral blood. Source of these receptors: a man aged 40-49 years with active or convalescent COVID-19. The CDR3 runs from the conserved cysteine through the conserved F or W. The order of the fields is J gene, V gene, D gene, clone size, CDR3 DNA, CDR3 protein. The D gene is left open where the match is weak. Size is omitted from some rows. Given values are once, few, many or a class for expanded clones.

TRBJ2-3 TRBV7-9 TRBD2 - TGTGCCAGCAGCTCTTTAGCGGGAGGGTACGCAGATACGCAGTATTTT CASSSLAGGYADTQYF
TRBJ2-1 TRBV7-7 - - TGTGCTACCTCACCCTGGACAGTGGTTTTGAATGAGCAGTTCTTC CATSPWTVVLNEQFF
TRBJ2-2 TRBV11-1 - - TGTGCCAGCAGCTTAGTGGCCCAGGGGAACACCGGGGAGCTGTTTTTT CASSLVAQGNTGELFF
TRBJ1-4 TRBV19 - - TGTGCCAGTAGTAGGCAGGGTGGTACTAATGAAAAACTGTTTTTT CASSRQGGTNEKLFF
TRBJ1-6 TRBV29-1 TRBD1 - TGCAGCGTTGCGACCGGGGGGACAGGGAATTCACCCCTCCACTTT CSVATGGTGNSPLHF
TRBJ1-5 TRBV10-3 TRBD1 - TGTGCCATCAGAGGGACAGACAATCAGCCCCAGCATTTT CAIRGTDNQPQHF
TRBJ1-1 TRBV2 - few TGTGCCAGCAGTGACAGGGCAGGGTTACCAAACACTGAAGCTTTCTTT CASSDRAGLPNTEAFF
TRBJ2-3 TRBV30 TRBD2 few TGTGCCTGGAGTAAACGGGGGGATTATACAGATACGCAGTATTTT CAWSKRGDYTDTQYF
TRBJ2-7 TRBV10-2 - - TGCGCCAGCGACGGGACACCCGGCCACCTCGACGAGCAGTACTTC CASDGTPGHLDEQYF
TRBJ1-2 TRBV30 TRBD1 few TGTGCCTGGAGTACGGGGACAGGGTATGGCTACACCTTC CAWSTGTGYGYTF
TRBJ2-2 TRBV7-3 TRBD1 - TGTGCCAGCAGCCCCCGACAGGGAGTGGGCACCGGGGAGCTGTTTTTT CASSPRQGVGTGELFF
TRBJ2-1 TRBV7-9 TRBD2 - TGTGCCAGCAGCTTATCCGGACTAGCGGTCAATGAGCAGTTCTTC CASSLSGLAVNEQFF
TRBJ2-3 TRBV30 - - TGTGCCTGGAGTGTACCAGGGGGCACAGATACGCAGTATTTT CAWSVPGGTDTQYF
TRBJ1-5 TRBV7-2 - - TGTGCCAGCAGCTTAGTCAGGAGGCAGCCCCAGCATTTT CASSLVRRQPQHF
TRBJ1-2 TRBV6-5 TRBD1 few TGTGCCAGCAGCCGGACAGGTGTCGGCTATGGCTACACCTTC CASSRTGVGYGYTF
TRBJ1-4 TRBV19 - - TGTGCCAGTAGTATCCTTCCCGGACAAGGAAAAGAAAAACTGTTTTTT CASSILPGQGKEKLFF
TRBJ1-2 TRBV11-1 - - TGTGCCAGCAGCTTATTTGCAGGGTCCGTTGGCTACACCTTC CASSLFAGSVGYTF
TRBJ2-1 TRBV5-1 TRBD2 - TGCGCCAGTTGGGAGGGAGCGTCGTACAATGAGCAGTTCTTC CASWEGASYNEQFF
TRBJ2-2 TRBV19 - - TGTGCCAGTAGTATAGCTGAGGGTCACGGGGAGCTGTTTTTT CASSIAEGHGELFF
TRBJ2-7 TRBV5-4 - - TGTGCCAGCAGCTTGGAGACTCGCTTCCACGAGCAGTACTTC CASSLETRFHEQYF
TRBJ2-2 TRBV6-5 - - TGTGCCAGCAATCGGGACACCGGGGAGCTGTTTTTT CASNRDTGELFF
TRBJ2-3 TRBV14 - - TGTGCCAGCAGCCAAAGCTCAGATACGCAGTATTTT CASSQSSDTQYF
TRBJ1-1 TRBV7-3 TRBD1 - TGTGCCAGCAGCTTGCCCGACAGGGATGTTTTCTTT CASSLPDRDVFF
TRBJ1-6 TRBV4-2 - - TGTGCCAGCAGCCAGTGGGGGGGGGACTCACCCCTCCACTTT CASSQWGGDSPLHF
TRBJ1-1 TRBV2 TRBD1 - TGTGCCAGCAGGGCCGGGACAGGGTCGGGCACTGAAGCTTTCTTT CASRAGTGSGTEAFF
TRBJ2-3 TRBV29-1 - - TGCAGCGTGTCGCGTGCAGGGGGCACAGATACGCAGTATTTT CSVSRAGGTDTQYF
TRBJ1-2 TRBV6-2/TRBV6-3 - - TGTGCCAGCGGCCCGGGGCGCGGCTACACCTTC CASGPGRGYTF
TRBJ2-7 TRBV7-9 - - TGTGCCAGCAGCTTGGGGCGGATCCCGAGCACTATGTACGAGCAGTACTTC CASSLGRIPSTMYEQYF
TRBJ2-7 TRBV28 TRBD2 - TGTGCCAGCAGTCCCGGAGGGGCGGGAGGCGAGCAGTACTTC CASSPGGAGGEQYF
TRBJ1-1 TRBV7-9 TRBD1 - TGTGCCAGCATCCGACTGGGACAGGGGGCGGGGGAAGCTTTCTTT CASIRLGQGAGEAFF
TRBJ2-2 TRBV2 TRBD1 - TGTGCCAGCAGCCTAACGGGACAGGGCACCGGGGAGCTGTTTTTT CASSLTGQGTGELFF
TRBJ2-6 TRBV7-3 - - TGTGCCAGCAGCCTCGGTGGGGCCAACGTCCTGACTTTC CASSLGGANVLTF
TRBJ2-7 TRBV7-9 TRBD2 once TGTGCCAGCAGCCCGATCACCATGAGGCGGGGGGGCCTGGGTGAGCAGTACTTC CASSPITMRRGGLGEQYF
TRBJ1-2 TRBV3-1/TRBV3-2 - - TGTGCCAGCAGCCCCAAATACGGGGTCGGCGGCTACACCTTC CASSPKYGVGGYTF
TRBJ1-2 TRBV14 - - TGTGCCAGCAGCCAAGAAACAAGATTGGATGGCTACACCTTC CASSQETRLDGYTF
TRBJ1-1 TRBV3-1/TRBV3-2 TRBD1 - TGTGCCAGCAGCCAATCCGGGACAGCGAACACTGAAGCTTTCTTT CASSQSGTANTEAFF
TRBJ2-2 TRBV18 - - TGTGCCAGCTCACCCCCTTTGGACTCGTACACCGGGGAGCTGTTTTTT CASSPPLDSYTGELFF